This T cell receptor (beta chain) was observed in a study of blood T cell repertoires in COVID-19. Study-wide background: Material from acute and convalescent COVID-19 was sourced from the United States, Italy and Spain. T cells, B-cell-depleted T cells, or PBMCs supplied cDNA or gDNA.

Germline V gene lookup returns CDR1 MGHRA and CDR2 YSYEKL. The V and J ends lost 3 bases and 7 bases respectively, with 7 bases between them. This CDR3 is built from 11 residues. The table lists this clone with a few counts. Original processing methods: Quantification of nucleated cells was approximated via reference gene primer amplification. Here immunoSEQ multiplex PCR was the method, and the copy in TCRdb shows in-frame clones only, minus some. V and J calls plus clone size are reproduced from that table; the DNA served to infer D and trimming. The sample has 180,000 or so clones; about nine tenths are singletons.

The clonotype originates from a man between 18 and 29 years old with active or convalescent COVID-19. The chain uses TRBV4-1 and TRBJ2-7, with no clear D. Material for sequencing was peripheral blood. The CDR3 coding sequence is TGCGCCAGCAGCCATCATAGTGAGCAGTACTTC. Protein sequence: CASSHHSEQYF.